This T cell receptor beta chain was recovered during a study of CD8 T cells in ankylosing spondylitis. At least ten counts were recorded for this clonotype. What it recognizes is unknown. Study conclusions and caveats: One TCR beta motif, made up of roughly 8 highly homologous variants, appeared characteristic of ankylosing spondylitis blood.

The CDR3 covers 14 residues. The germline V and J ends were trimmed by 0 bases and 1 base, with 7 bases remaining between them. The V gene's germline CDR1 is SGHRS and CDR2 YFSETQ. TCRdb recomputed calls from the 5' RACE reads with MiXCR, one row per CDR3 protein. Of some 85,000 distinct CDR3 sequences detected, roughly 10% appear once; the ten largest clones hold approximately 29%. The sample was blood, either unsorted or a sorted T cell fraction (not recorded which). V gene TRBV5-1 combines with J gene TRBJ1-1; D unresolved. The TCR comes from a male donor with ankylosing spondylitis. The CDR3 here is CASSLDGRNTEAFF. The CDR3 nucleotides read TGCGCCAGCAGCTTGGACGGGAGGAACACTGAAGCTTTCTTT.